This T cell receptor beta chain came from a study of T cells in Graves' hyperthyroidism and ophthalmopathy. RNA transcripts gave rise to amplified TCR beta CDR3 regions. TCR CDR3 regions were first amplified by RT-PCR with HTBI primers. TCRdb used MiXCR to reprocess the multiplex PCR reads, holding one entry per CDR3 protein. The sample has 550,000 to 800,000 distinct CDR3 sequences, roughly 17% seen once; the top ten hold 8.4%. The CDR3 is 16 residues long. V was trimmed by 6 bases and J by 0 bases, leaving 15 bases between them. At least ten counts were recorded for this clonotype. Sequencing was done on a sample of blood. This clonotype originated in a man aged 18-30 years with Graves' hyperthyroidism. The chain is built from TRBV12-3 or TRBV12-4 and TRBJ1-3, with D perhaps TRBD1 (5 bases). This CDR3 is CASSAPGLLSGNTIYF. The CDR3 nucleotides are TGTGCCAGCAGCGCCCCGGGACTTCTCTCTGGAAACACCATATATTTT.